Below, one T cell receptor beta chain is given with its context. Antigen: not known. This entry is derived from a study of PD-1 blockade in classical Hodgkin lymphoma. Brentuximab vedotin exposure varied, and every patient relapsed after autologous stem cell transplantation. Complete response, partial response or progressive disease made up the best responses. Sequencing was performed with immunoSEQ multiplex PCR; in TCRdb, only in-frame clones are kept and a portion is missing. Among more than 140,000 clones listed, about four fifths were seen once. Study conclusions and caveats: Relative to healthy donors, newly diagnosed patients reportedly had lower baseline TCR diversity, which was reported as lower still in relapsed/refractory patients.

Source: peripheral blood mononuclear cells (PBMCs), taken before the second cycle of nivolumab. The receptor comes from a human donor with classical Hodgkin lymphoma.

CDR3 region: CASSLGTGSSYEQYF. The CDR3 coding sequence is TGTGCCAGCAGCTTAGGTACAGGGAGCTCCTACGAGCAGTACTTC. The chain uses TRBV7-8 and TRBJ2-7; possible D gene TRBD1, 6 bases. V lost 1 base and J 0 bases, leaving 10 bases between the germline ends. The germline V gene has CDR1 SGHVS and CDR2 FQNEAQ. This CDR3 spans 15 amino acids.